This T cell receptor (beta chain) derives from a study of T cell repertoires in cytomegalovirus infection. At the level of the study: An indication of both CMV infection and matching HLA type came from public TCR beta signatures.

Regarding the study as a whole: Carriage of CMV together with the relevant HLA was identifiable through cumulative public TCR beta family frequency.

Germline values: CDR1 SEHNR, CDR2 FQNEAQ (reference sequence). Trimming left V 5 bases short and J 0 bases short, with 22 bases between. CDR3 length: 18 amino acids. Each CDR3 protein gets one entry after TCRdb re-called the reads with MiXCR. The table has hundreds of thousands of distinct CDR3 sequences, roughly 29% seen once. As concerns this clonotype: Its antigen remains unidentified.

The sequence was collected from a human donor in good health (CMV status not recorded). Some clones in this sample may be carry-over from other donors' samples. The rearrangement uses TRBV7-9 and TRBJ1-1; D not certain. Sequencing was performed on cultured PBMCs, taken from culture after CMV antigen stimulation. The DNA of the CDR3 is TGTGCCAGCAGCCGCGAGGAAGGGTTACGGGGTATGAACACTGAAGCTTTCTTT. Protein: CASSREEGLRGMNTEAFF.